This TCR beta chain emerged from a study of a mutant IDH1 vaccine in newly diagnosed glioma. Study overall: Initiation of the vaccine course occurred 4-6 weeks after radiotherapy alone, or alongside temozolomide cycles.

Sequencing used immunoSEQ multiplex PCR; TCRdb keeps in-frame clones, though not all of them. This sample yields about 32,000 clones, of which approximately 80% are seen a single time; about 10% belongs to the top ten. This clone appeared a few times. Antigen unknown. The length of the CDR3 is 12 residues. CDR1 and CDR2 (germline): GTSNPN, SVGIG (reference sequence). V was pared by 2 bases and J by 7 bases, with 11 bases between. Sample time point: week 35, safety follow-up. Vaccine doses each comprised 300 ug of mutant IDH1 20-mer peptide, with topical imiquimod. This rearrangement joins TRBV30 to TRBJ1-1; no clear D. The input for sequencing was PBMCs, taken from a glioma patient whose treatment included an IDH1 peptide vaccine. This TCR was sampled from a woman in her thirties or forties with glioma. CDR3 region: CAWSWFSFEAFF. The CDR3 DNA reads TGTGCCTGGAGTTGGTTTTCGTTTGAAGCTTTCTTT. Combining the CDR3 with reference TRBV30 and TRBJ1-1 gives the whole variable domain SQTIHQWPATLVQPVGSPLSLECTVEGTSNPNLYWYRQAAGRGLQLLFYSVGIGQISSEVPQNLSASRPQDRQFILSSKKLLLSDSGFYLCAWSWFSFEAFFGQGTRLTVV.